This is a list of T cell receptor beta chains from one sample in a study of T-cell reconstitution after alpha-beta-depleted transplantation in children. TCRdb ran MiXCR on the PCR reads and lists one entry per CDR3 protein. The sample includes about 610,000 distinct CDR3 sequences, under 12% seen only once; the top ten take roughly 4%. Specimen: PBMCs from the stem cell graft donor, collected from the stem cell graft. These receptors were collected from a human donor who donated a stem cell graft to a child with acute myeloid leukemia. Both conserved end residues are part of each CDR3. The D gene is left open where the match is weak. Not every row has a clone size; where given, it reads once, few, many or a size class.

v_call: TRBV9
clone_size: many
j_call: TRBJ2-1
d_call: TRBD2
cdr3_aa: CASSVVTSGRTGVQFF
cdr3_nt: TGTGCCAGCAGCGTTGTGACTAGCGGGAGGACGGGGGTGCAGTTCTTC

v_call: TRBV6-1
clone_size: -
j_call: TRBJ2-6
d_call: TRBD2
cdr3_aa: CASSAGLAGASGANVLTF
cdr3_nt: TGTGCCAGCAGCGCGGGACTAGCGGGAGCATCCGGGGCCAACGTCCTGACTTTC

v_call: TRBV15
clone_size: few
j_call: TRBJ2-7
d_call: -
cdr3_aa: CATSRDRGGALDEQYF
cdr3_nt: TGTGCCACCAGCAGAGACCGCGGAGGGGCCCTCGACGAGCAGTACTTC

v_call: TRBV6-5
clone_size: -
j_call: TRBJ2-7
d_call: -
cdr3_aa: CASSYGFGAYEQYF
cdr3_nt: TGTGCCAGCAGTTACGGTTTCGGGGCCTACGAGCAGTACTTC

v_call: TRBV6-5
clone_size: -
j_call: TRBJ2-5
d_call: -
cdr3_aa: CASLGQETQYF
cdr3_nt: TGTGCCAGCCTGGGGCAAGAGACCCAGTACTTC

v_call: TRBV29-1
clone_size: many
j_call: TRBJ1-1
d_call: -
cdr3_aa: CSVEGGRQTTEAFF
cdr3_nt: TGCAGCGTTGAGGGGGGGCGCCAGACCACTGAAGCTTTCTTT

v_call: TRBV29-1
clone_size: few
j_call: TRBJ2-2
d_call: TRBD1
cdr3_aa: CSARTGEWGGELFF
cdr3_nt: TGCAGCGCAAGAACAGGGGAGTGGGGCGGGGAGCTGTTTTTT

v_call: TRBV14
clone_size: few
j_call: TRBJ2-5
d_call: -
cdr3_aa: CASSQGREPQETQYF
cdr3_nt: TGTGCCAGCAGCCAAGGGCGGGAACCCCAAGAGACCCAGTACTTC

v_call: TRBV24-1
clone_size: many
j_call: TRBJ2-5
d_call: TRBD1
cdr3_aa: CATSRQGETQYF
cdr3_nt: TGTGCCACCAGCCGACAGGGTGAGACCCAGTACTTC

v_call: TRBV2
clone_size: few
j_call: TRBJ1-4
d_call: -
cdr3_aa: CASTHREVEEKLFF
cdr3_nt: TGTGCCAGCACCCACAGGGAAGTAGAAGAAAAACTGTTTTTT

v_call: TRBV7-9
clone_size: many
j_call: TRBJ1-4
d_call: -
cdr3_aa: CASSPRGATNEKLFF
cdr3_nt: TGTGCCAGCAGCCCTCGGGGTGCAACTAATGAAAAACTGTTTTTT

v_call: TRBV20-1
clone_size: few
j_call: TRBJ2-7
d_call: TRBD1
cdr3_aa: CSAIPRGPEQYF
cdr3_nt: TGCAGTGCTATCCCCAGGGGGCCCGAGCAGTACTTC

v_call: TRBV7-2
clone_size: -
j_call: TRBJ2-2
d_call: TRBD2
cdr3_aa: CASSFTSVYTGELFF
cdr3_nt: TGTGCCAGCAGCTTTACTAGCGTTTACACCGGGGAGCTGTTTTTT

v_call: TRBV12-3/TRBV12-4
clone_size: many
j_call: TRBJ1-4
d_call: -
cdr3_aa: CASSLRQGREKLFF
cdr3_nt: TGTGCCAGCAGTTTAAGGCAGGGCAGGGAAAAACTGTTTTTT

v_call: TRBV28
clone_size: -
j_call: TRBJ2-1
d_call: -
cdr3_aa: CASSNRGPTLNEQFF
cdr3_nt: TGTGCCAGCAGTAATAGGGGTCCTACTCTAAATGAGCAGTTCTTC

v_call: TRBV2
clone_size: few
j_call: TRBJ2-2
d_call: -
cdr3_aa: CASSRPGIPLDGELFF
cdr3_nt: TGTGCCAGCAGTCGTCCTGGGATCCCGCTTGACGGGGAGCTGTTTTTT

v_call: TRBV5-6
clone_size: -
j_call: TRBJ2-2
d_call: TRBD2
cdr3_aa: CASSLTLAGRAGELFF
cdr3_nt: TGTGCCAGCAGCTTAACACTAGCGGGAAGAGCCGGGGAGCTGTTTTTT

v_call: TRBV29-1
clone_size: -
j_call: TRBJ2-1
d_call: -
cdr3_aa: CSVDTLGNSYNEQFF
cdr3_nt: TGCAGCGTTGACACACTAGGAAACTCCTACAATGAGCAGTTCTTC

v_call: TRBV10-3
clone_size: many
j_call: TRBJ2-2
d_call: -
cdr3_aa: CAISELGNTGELFF
cdr3_nt: TGTGCCATCAGTGAGCTAGGGAACACCGGGGAGCTGTTTTTT

v_call: TRBV5-1
clone_size: -
j_call: TRBJ1-5
d_call: -
cdr3_aa: CASSTGGTGNQPQHF
cdr3_nt: TGCGCCAGCAGCACGGGAGGGACCGGCAATCAGCCCCAGCATTTT

v_call: TRBV25-1
clone_size: few
j_call: TRBJ2-3
d_call: TRBD2
cdr3_aa: CASSDWTSGQDRTDTQYF
cdr3_nt: TGTGCCAGCAGTGATTGGACTAGCGGGCAAGACCGCACAGATACGCAGTATTTT

v_call: TRBV27
clone_size: few
j_call: TRBJ1-1
d_call: -
cdr3_aa: CASSPRRPWNTEAFF
cdr3_nt: TGTGCCAGCAGCCCTCGGCGGCCGTGGAACACTGAAGCTTTCTTT

v_call: TRBV6-1
clone_size: few
j_call: TRBJ2-7
d_call: -
cdr3_aa: CASSIWTAASYEQYF
cdr3_nt: TGTGCCAGCAGTATATGGACAGCAGCTTCCTACGAGCAGTACTTC

v_call: TRBV7-9
clone_size: few
j_call: TRBJ2-7
d_call: TRBD1
cdr3_aa: CASSRDRGLEEQYF
cdr3_nt: TGTGCCAGCAGTCGGGACAGGGGGCTTGAAGAGCAGTACTTC

v_call: TRBV7-2
clone_size: few
j_call: TRBJ1-6
d_call: TRBD1
cdr3_aa: CASSSGTGHSPLHF
cdr3_nt: TGTGCCAGCAGCTCCGGGACAGGGCATTCACCCCTCCACTTT

v_call: TRBV4-2
clone_size: few
j_call: TRBJ1-2
d_call: -
cdr3_aa: CATIDPYYGYTF
cdr3_nt: TGTGCCACCATCGATCCCTACTATGGCTACACCTTC